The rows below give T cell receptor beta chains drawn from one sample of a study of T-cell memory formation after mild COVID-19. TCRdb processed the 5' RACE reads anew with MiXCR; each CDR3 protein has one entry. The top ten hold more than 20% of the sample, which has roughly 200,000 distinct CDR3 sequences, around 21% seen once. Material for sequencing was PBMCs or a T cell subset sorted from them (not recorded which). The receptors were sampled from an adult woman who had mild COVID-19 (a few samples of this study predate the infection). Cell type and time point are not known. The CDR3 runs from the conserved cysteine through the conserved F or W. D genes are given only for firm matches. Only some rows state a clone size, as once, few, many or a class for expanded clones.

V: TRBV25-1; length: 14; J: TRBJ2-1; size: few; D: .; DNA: TGTGCCAGCAGTGAGGCCATCTCCTACAATGAGCAGTTCTTC; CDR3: CASSEAISYNEQFF
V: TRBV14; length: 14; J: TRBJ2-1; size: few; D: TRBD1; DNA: TGTGCCAGCAGTCTAATGACAGGGTTTAATGAGCAGTTCTTC; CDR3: CASSLMTGFNEQFF
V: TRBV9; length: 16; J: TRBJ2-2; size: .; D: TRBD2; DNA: TGTGCCAGCAGCGTATTTAGCGGGGCGAACACCGGGGAGCTGTTTTTT; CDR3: CASSVFSGANTGELFF
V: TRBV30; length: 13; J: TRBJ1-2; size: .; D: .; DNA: TGTGCCTGGAGTTGGGGTGGCGACTATGGCTACACCTTC; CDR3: CAWSWGGDYGYTF
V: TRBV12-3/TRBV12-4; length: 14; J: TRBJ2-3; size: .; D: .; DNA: TGTGCCAGCGGCCCCCAAGCAAGAACAGATACGCAGTATTTT; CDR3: CASGPQARTDTQYF
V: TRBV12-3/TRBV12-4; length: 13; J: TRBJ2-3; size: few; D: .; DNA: TGTGCCAGCAGTTTGAGCGGGACAGATACGCAGTATTTT; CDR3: CASSLSGTDTQYF
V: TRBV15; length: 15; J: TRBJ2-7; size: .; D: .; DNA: TGTGCCACCAGCAGAGATCGGGCAGGCATCTACGAGCAGTACTTC; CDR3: CATSRDRAGIYEQYF
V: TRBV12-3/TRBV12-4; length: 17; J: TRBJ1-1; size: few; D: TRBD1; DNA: TGTGCCAGCAGTTCACCAACCACGGACAGGCTGAACACTGAAGCTTTCTTT; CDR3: CASSSPTTDRLNTEAFF
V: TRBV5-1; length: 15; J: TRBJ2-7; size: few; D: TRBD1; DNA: TGCGCCAGCAGCTTGGCAGGGACAGCCTTCTACGAGCAGTACTTC; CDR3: CASSLAGTAFYEQYF
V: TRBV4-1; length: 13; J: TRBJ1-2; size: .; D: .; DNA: TGCGCCAGCAGCCAATCGGTCGACTATGGCTACACCTTC; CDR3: CASSQSVDYGYTF
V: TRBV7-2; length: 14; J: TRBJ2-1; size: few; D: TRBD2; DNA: TGTGCCAGCAGCTTAGCGATGAGCGGGGGTGAGCAGTTCTTC; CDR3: CASSLAMSGGEQFF
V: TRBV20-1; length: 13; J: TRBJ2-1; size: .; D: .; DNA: TGCAGTGCTAGACTCGGGGGAAACAATGAGCAGTTCTTC; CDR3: CSARLGGNNEQFF
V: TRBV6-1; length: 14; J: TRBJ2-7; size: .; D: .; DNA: TGTGCCAGCAGCACCCCCGACAGGAGCTACGAGCAGTACTTC; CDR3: CASSTPDRSYEQYF
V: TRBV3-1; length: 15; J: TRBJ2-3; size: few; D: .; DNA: TGTGCCAGCAGCCAAGGCTTAGTGGGGCCAGATACGCAGTATTTT; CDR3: CASSQGLVGPDTQYF
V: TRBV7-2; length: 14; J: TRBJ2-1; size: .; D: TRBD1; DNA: TGTGCCAGCAGTAGGGGGCCCCCCAGGGGTGAGCAGTTCTTC; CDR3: CASSRGPPRGEQFF
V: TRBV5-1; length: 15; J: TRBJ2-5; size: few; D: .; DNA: TGCGCCAGCAGCGTGTGGACGGAGTACCAAGAGACCCAGTACTTC; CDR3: CASSVWTEYQETQYF
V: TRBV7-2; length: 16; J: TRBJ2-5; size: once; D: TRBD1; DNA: TGTGCCAGCAGCACCCAAAGCAGGGGGCCGGGAGAGACCCAGTACTTC; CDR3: CASSTQSRGPGETQYF
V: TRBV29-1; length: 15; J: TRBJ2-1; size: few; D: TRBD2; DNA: TGCAGCGTTGAAGGTCACGAGACTAGCCTCAATGAGCAGTTCTTC; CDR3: CSVEGHETSLNEQFF
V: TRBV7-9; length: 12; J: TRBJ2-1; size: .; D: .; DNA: TGTGCCAGCAGCTCCTTTTCCCATGAGCAGTTCTTC; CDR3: CASSSFSHEQFF
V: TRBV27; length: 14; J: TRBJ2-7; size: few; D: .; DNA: TGTGCCAGCAGTTTTGCCAGGGGACTCTACGAGCAGTACTTC; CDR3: CASSFARGLYEQYF
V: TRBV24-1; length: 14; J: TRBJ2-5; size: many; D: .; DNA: TGTGCCACCAGTGAAACGACGTTCCAAGAGACCCAGTACTTC; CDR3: CATSETTFQETQYF
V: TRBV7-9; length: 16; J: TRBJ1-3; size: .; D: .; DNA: TGTGCCAGCAGCCAACTGGGGACGGCCTCTGGAAACACCATATATTTT; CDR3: CASSQLGTASGNTIYF
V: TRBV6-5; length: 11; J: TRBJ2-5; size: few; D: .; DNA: TGTGCCAGCAAGGGGGGAGAGACCCAGTACTTC; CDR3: CASKGGETQYF
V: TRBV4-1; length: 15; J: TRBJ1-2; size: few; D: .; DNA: TGCGCCAGCAGCCAAGGATGGCCCAGCACCTATGGCTACACCTTC; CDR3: CASSQGWPSTYGYTF
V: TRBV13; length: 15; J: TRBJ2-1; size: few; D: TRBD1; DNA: TGTGCCAGCAGCTCCCGGGACAGTTCTCTAAATGAGCAGTTCTTC; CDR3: CASSSRDSSLNEQFF
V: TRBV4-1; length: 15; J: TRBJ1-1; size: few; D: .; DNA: TGCGCCAGCAGCCAAGATCCGGGGGAGAACACTGAAGCTTTCTTT; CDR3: CASSQDPGENTEAFF
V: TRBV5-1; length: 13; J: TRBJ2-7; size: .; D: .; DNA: TGCGCCAGCAGCCCGTGGACATCCTACGAGCAGTACTTC; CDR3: CASSPWTSYEQYF
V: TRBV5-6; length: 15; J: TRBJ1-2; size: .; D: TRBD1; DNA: TGTGCCAGCAGCTTATCCGGGACAGGGATTCGAGGCTACACCTTC; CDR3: CASSLSGTGIRGYTF
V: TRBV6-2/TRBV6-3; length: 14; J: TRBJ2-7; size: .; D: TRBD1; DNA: TGTGCCAGCAGTTACTCCGGGACAGCCTACGAGCAGTACTTC; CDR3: CASSYSGTAYEQYF
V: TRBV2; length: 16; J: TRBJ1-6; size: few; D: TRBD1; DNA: TGTGCCAGCAGCGAAAGGGGGACAGGGAGGGAATCACCCCTCCACTTT; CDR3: CASSERGTGRESPLHF
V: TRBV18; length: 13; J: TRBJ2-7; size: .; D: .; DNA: TGTGCCAGCTCTCCAGGGGAGACCTACGAGCAGTACTTC; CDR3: CASSPGETYEQYF